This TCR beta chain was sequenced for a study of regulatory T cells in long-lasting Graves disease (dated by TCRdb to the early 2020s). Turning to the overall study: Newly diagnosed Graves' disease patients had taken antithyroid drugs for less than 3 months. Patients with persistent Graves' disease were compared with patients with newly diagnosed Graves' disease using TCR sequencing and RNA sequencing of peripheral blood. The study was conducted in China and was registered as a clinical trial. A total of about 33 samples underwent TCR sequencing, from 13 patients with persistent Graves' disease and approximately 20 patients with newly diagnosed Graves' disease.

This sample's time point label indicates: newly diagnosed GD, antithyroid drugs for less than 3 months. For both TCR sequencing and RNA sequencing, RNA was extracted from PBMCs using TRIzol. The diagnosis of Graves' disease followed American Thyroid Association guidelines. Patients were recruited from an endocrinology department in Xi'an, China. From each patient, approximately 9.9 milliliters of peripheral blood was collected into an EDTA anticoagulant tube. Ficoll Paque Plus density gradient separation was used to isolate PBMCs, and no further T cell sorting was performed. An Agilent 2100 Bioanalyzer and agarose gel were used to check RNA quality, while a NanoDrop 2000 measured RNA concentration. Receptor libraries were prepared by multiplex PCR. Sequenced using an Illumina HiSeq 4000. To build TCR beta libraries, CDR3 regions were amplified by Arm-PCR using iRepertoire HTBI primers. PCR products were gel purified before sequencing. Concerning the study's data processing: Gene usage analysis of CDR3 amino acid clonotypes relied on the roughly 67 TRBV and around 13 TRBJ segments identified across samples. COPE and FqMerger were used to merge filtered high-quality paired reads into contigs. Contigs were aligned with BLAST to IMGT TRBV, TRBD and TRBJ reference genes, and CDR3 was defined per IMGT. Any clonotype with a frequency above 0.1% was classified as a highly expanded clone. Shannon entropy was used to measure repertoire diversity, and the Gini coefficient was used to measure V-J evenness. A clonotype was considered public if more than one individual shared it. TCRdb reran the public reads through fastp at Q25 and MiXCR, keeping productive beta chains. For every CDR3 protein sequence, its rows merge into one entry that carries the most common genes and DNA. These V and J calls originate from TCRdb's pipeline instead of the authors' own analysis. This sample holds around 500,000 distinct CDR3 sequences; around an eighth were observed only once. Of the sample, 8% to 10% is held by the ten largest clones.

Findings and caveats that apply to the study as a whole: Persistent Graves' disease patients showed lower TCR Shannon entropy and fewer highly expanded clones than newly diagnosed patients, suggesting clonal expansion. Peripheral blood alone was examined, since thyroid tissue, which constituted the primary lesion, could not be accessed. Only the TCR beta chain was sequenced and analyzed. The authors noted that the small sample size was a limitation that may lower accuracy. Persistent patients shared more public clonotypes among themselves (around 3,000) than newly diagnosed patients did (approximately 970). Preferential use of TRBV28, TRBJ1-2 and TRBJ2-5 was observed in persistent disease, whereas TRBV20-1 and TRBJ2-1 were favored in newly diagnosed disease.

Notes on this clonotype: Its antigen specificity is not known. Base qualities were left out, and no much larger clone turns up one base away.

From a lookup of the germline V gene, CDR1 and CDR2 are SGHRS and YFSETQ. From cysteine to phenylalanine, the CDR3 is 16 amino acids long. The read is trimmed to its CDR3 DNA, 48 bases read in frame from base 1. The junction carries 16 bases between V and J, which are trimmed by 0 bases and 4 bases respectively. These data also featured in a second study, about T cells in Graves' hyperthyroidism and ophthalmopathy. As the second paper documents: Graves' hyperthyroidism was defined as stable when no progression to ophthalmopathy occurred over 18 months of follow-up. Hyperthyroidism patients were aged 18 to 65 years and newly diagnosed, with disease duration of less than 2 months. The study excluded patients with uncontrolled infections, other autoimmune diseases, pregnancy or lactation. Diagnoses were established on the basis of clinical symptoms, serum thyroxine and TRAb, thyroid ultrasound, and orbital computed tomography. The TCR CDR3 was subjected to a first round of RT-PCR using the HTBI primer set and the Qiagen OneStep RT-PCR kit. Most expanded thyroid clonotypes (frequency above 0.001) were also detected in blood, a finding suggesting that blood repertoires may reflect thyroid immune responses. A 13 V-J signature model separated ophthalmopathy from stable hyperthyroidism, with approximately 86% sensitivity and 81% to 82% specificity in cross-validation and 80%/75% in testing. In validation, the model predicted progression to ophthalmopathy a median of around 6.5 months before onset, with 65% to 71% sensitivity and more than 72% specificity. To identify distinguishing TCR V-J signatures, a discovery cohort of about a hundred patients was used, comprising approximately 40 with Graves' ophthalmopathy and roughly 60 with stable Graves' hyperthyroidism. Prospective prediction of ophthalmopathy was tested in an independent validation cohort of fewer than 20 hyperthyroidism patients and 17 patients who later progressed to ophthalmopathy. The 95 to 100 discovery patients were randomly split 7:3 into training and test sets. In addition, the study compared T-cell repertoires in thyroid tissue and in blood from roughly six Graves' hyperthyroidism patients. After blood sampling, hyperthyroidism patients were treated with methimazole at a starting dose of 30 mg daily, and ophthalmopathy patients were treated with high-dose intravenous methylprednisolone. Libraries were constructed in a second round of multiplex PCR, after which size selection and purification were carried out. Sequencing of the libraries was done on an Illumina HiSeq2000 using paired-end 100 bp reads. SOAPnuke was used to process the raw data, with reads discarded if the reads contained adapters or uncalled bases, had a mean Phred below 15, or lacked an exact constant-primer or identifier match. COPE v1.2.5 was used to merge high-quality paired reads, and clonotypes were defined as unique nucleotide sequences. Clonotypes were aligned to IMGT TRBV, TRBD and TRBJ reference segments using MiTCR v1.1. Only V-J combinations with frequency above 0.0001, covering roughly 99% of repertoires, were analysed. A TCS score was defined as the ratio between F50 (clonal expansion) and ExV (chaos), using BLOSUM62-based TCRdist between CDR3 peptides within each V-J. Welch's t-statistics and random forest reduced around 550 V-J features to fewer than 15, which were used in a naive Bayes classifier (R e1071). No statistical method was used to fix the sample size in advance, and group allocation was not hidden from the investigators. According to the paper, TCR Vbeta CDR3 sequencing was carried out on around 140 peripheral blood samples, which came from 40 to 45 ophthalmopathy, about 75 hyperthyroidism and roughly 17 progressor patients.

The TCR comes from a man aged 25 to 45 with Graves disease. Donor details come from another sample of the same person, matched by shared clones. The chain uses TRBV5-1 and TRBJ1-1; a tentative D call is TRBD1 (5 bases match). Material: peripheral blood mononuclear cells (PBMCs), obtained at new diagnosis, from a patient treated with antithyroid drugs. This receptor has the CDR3 CASSLEDIRSGTEAFF. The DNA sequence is TGCGCCAGCAGCTTGGAGGACATTAGGTCAGGCACTGAAGCTTTCTTT.